Listed below are T cell receptor beta chains from one sample, sequenced in a study of cytomegalovirus exposure and HLA in healthy donors. Data came from immunoSEQ multiplex PCR; TCRdb stores just in-frame clones and leaves some out. Seen here are 110,000 to 150,000 clones, over 70% observed once, and the top ten hold around 1.9%. Sequencing was performed on PBMCs. All receptors derive from a middle-aged woman in good health and CMV-seronegative. Both conserved end residues are trimmed from each CDR3. The order of the fields is CDR3 length, V gene, CDR3 protein.

len: 13; v_gene: TRBV5-6; CDR3aa: ASSRGGGGNQPQH
len: 11; v_gene: TRBV6-6; CDR3aa: ASSPLTGETQY
len: 13; v_gene: TRBV29-1; CDR3aa: SVEDGLAFTNEQF
len: 14; v_gene: TRBV12-5; CDR3aa: ASGLGLAGRSYEQY
len: 11; v_gene: TRBV6-5; CDR3aa: ASSRRQGTEAF
len: 15; v_gene: TRBV19; CDR3aa: ASSIKVGAYSNQPQH
len: 12; v_gene: TRBV27; CDR3aa: ASSVQGAGTEAF
len: 12; v_gene: TRBV27; CDR3aa: ASSSSTGFQPQH
len: 13; v_gene: TRBV7-6; CDR3aa: ASRRTDSSTDTQY
len: 14; v_gene: TRBV4-1; CDR3aa: ASTPGGGRTKNEQF
len: 15; v_gene: TRBV19; CDR3aa: ASSRAPTQYPPDTQY
len: 17; v_gene: TRBV14; CDR3aa: ASSPRTSGRVRLYETQY
len: 13; v_gene: TRBV7-9; CDR3aa: ASSLMGQQNTEAF
len: 14; v_gene: TRBV14; CDR3aa: ASSLDPSLPFYGYT
len: 13; v_gene: TRBV7-9; CDR3aa: ASSWGLADPDTQY